These T cell receptor beta chains were read from a single sample in a study of T cell responses to AZD1222 COVID-19 vaccine. Assay: immunoSEQ multiplex PCR; the TCRdb copy retains only in-frame clones and omits some. Here the sample spans some 88,000 clones, about 91% being singletons. Source: peripheral blood, taken on day 0 of AZD1222 vaccination. The source of these receptors is an adult in good health. Both conserved end residues are part of each CDR3. A D gene is named only where the DNA matches it firmly. Only some rows state a clone size, as once, few, many or a class for expanded clones.

j_call cdr3_length v_call d_call clone_size cdr3_aa cdr3_nt
TRBJ2-1 15 TRBV6-5 TRBD2 NA CASRSVTSGINEQFF TGTGCCAGCAGGAGCGTCACTAGCGGGATCAATGAGCAGTTCTTC
TRBJ2-5 16 TRBV27 TRBD2 NA CASSPLSGGRSETQYF TGTGCCAGCAGTCCTTTATCCGGCGGGAGGAGTGAGACCCAGTACTTC
TRBJ1-3 13 TRBV28 NA NA CASSRTPGNTIYF TGTGCCAGCAGTAGAACACCAGGAAACACCATATATTTT
TRBJ2-6 15 TRBV2 NA NA CASSELDSGANVLTF TGTGCCAGCAGTGAATTGGACTCTGGGGCCAACGTCCTGACTTTC
TRBJ2-7 15 TRBV27 TRBD2 NA CASSPVGSGSYEQYF TGTGCCAGCAGTCCCGTGGGTAGCGGGTCCTACGAGCAGTACTTC
TRBJ2-3 13 TRBV27 TRBD1 NA CASSFGQGDTQYF TGTGCCAGCAGTTTTGGACAGGGCGATACGCAGTATTTT
TRBJ2-1 14 TRBV9 NA NA CASSAQDGDNEQFF TGTGCCAGCAGCGCCCAAGACGGTGACAATGAGCAGTTCTTC
TRBJ1-3 13 TRBV15 NA NA CATSSRSGNTIYF TGTGCCACCAGCAGTCGCTCTGGAAACACCATATATTTT
TRBJ2-2 15 TRBV4-3 TRBD2 NA CASSPLSGVPGELFF TGCGCCAGCAGCCCCCTGAGCGGGGTCCCCGGGGAGCTGTTTTTT
TRBJ1-4 15 TRBV30 NA NA CAWSPAGGTNEKLFF TGTGCCTGGAGTCCGGCGGGCGGGACTAATGAAAAACTGTTTTTT
TRBJ2-7 18 TRBV5-1 TRBD2 NA CASSSGGTSGLSSYEQYF TGCGCCAGCAGCTCGGGGGGGACTAGCGGCCTAAGCTCCTACGAGCAGTACTTC
TRBJ1-2 15 TRBV6-2/TRBV6-3 NA NA CASSYTRTAPYGYTF TGTGCCAGCAGTTACACCCGGACAGCACCCTATGGCTACACCTTC
TRBJ2-1 14 TRBV18 NA once CASRTTAENNEQFF TGTGCCAGCCGAACGACGGCTGAAAACAATGAGCAGTTCTTC
TRBJ2-7 12 TRBV6-5 NA NA CASITAPYEQYF TGTGCCAGCATCACAGCCCCCTACGAGCAGTACTTC
TRBJ2-1 14 TRBV21-1 NA NA CASSNGPAGNEQFF TGTGCCAGCAGCAATGGCCCGGCGGGGAATGAGCAGTTCTTC
TRBJ2-3 13 TRBV7-2 NA NA CASSRSTTDTQYF TGTGCCAGCAGCAGATCGACAACAGATACGCAGTATTTT
TRBJ2-3 13 TRBV28 NA NA CASSSPFGDTQYF TGTGCCAGCAGTTCCCCTTTTGGAGATACGCAGTATTTT
TRBJ2-3 15 TRBV9 NA NA CASSVEQGRTDTQYF TGTGCCAGCAGCGTAGAACAGGGCCGCACAGATACGCAGTATTTT
TRBJ1-2 16 TRBV7-2 TRBD1 NA CASSTGQGRSNYGYTF TGTGCCAGCAGCACGGGACAGGGCAGGTCTAACTATGGCTACACCTTC
TRBJ2-7 15 TRBV9 NA NA CASSLGGTTVGEQYF TGTGCCAGCAGCTTAGGAGGGACCACCGTGGGAGAGCAGTACTTC